These 22 T cell receptor beta chains came from one sample sequenced in a study of identical twins. TCRdb re-analysed the 5' RACE reads in MiXCR, keeping a single row per CDR3 protein. This table holds hundreds of thousands of distinct CDR3 sequences, about 20% found once. This sample also belongs to another study, concerning T cells expressing NK-cell markers.

Sequenced material: PBMCs. The source is a woman younger than 35 in good health.

The chain has TRBV5-1 and TRBJ2-1, with D maybe TRBD2 (6 bases). The V end lost 4 bases, the J end lost 7 bases, and 21 bases lay between the germline ends. Germline V gene data show CDR1 as SGHRS and CDR2 as YFSETQ. CDR3 size: 16 residues. CDR3 protein: CASSLTPPGRLNEQFF. CDR3 coding DNA: TGCGCCAGCAGCCTCACGCCCCCGGGGAGGTTGAATGAGCAGTTCTTC.

This clonotype came up a few times. The chain has TRBV20-1 and TRBJ2-5; possible D gene TRBD1, 6 bases. CDR3 length: 15 amino acids. Trimming stripped 0 bases from V and 4 bases from J, with 15 bases between. Germline lookup yields CDR1 DFQATT and CDR2 SNEGSKA (reference sequence). Written as DNA, the CDR3 is TGCAGTGCTAGAGATTTGCAGGGGTTGGGAGAGACCCAGTACTTC. Its translation: CSARDLQGLGETQYF.

This chain links TRBV29-1 with TRBJ1-3; the D is unclear. The CDR3 has 11 amino acids. The germline gives CDR1 SQVTM, CDR2 ANQGSEA. Trimming took 5 bases from V and 1 from J, leaving 3 bases between them. The CDR3 protein is CSVLSGNTIYF. The CDR3 DNA follows: TGCAGCGTTTTATCTGGAAACACCATATATTTT.

The chain carries TRBV6-1 and TRBJ2-6; D may be TRBD1 (6 bases). The CDR3 covers 15 residues. V lost 6 bases and J lost 4, with 13 bases in between. Per germline, CDR1 MNHNS and CDR2 SASEGT. CDR3 region: CASRITGTGANVLTF. CDR3 sequence (DNA): TGTGCCAGCAGGATTACAGGGACCGGGGCCAACGTCCTGACTTTC.

This chain joins TRBV15 and TRBJ2-1; 11 nucleotides agree with TRBD2. The CDR3 is made up of 15 amino acids. Germline CDR1 LNHNV, CDR2 YYDKDF (reference sequence). The V segment lost 4 bases and the J segment 8 bases; nucleotides outside the gene matches: 7. The CDR3 DNA reads TGTGCCACCAGCACTACCTCGGGACTAGCGGATGAGCAGTTCTTC. Protein: CATSTTSGLADEQFF.

This chain connects TRBV6-1 to TRBJ1-6, with 7 bases lining up with TRBD1. The trim removed 7 bases at V and 0 bases at J, leaving 3 bases unmatched. Per germline, CDR1 MNHNS and CDR2 SASEGT. The CDR3 contains 15 residues. The CDR3 region is CASTDRSSYNSPLHF. Written as DNA, the CDR3 is TGTGCCAGCACGGACAGGAGCTCCTATAATTCACCCCTCCACTTT.

CDR3 residues: CASSTPGRRTSGSDTQYF. The CDR3 DNA follows: TGTGCCAGCAGTACCCCGGGACGAAGGACTAGCGGGTCAGATACGCAGTATTTT. This chain joins TRBV12-3 or TRBV12-4 and TRBJ2-3, with 11 bases that match TRBD2. J gave up 4 bases and V 5 bases, and 14 bases lay outside the gene matches. This CDR3 comprises 18 residues.

The sample holds one count of this clonotype. The genes are TRBV11-1 and TRBJ2-7; no clear D. Deletions cut 5 bases from V and 2 bases from J, with 7 bases between. CDR1 and CDR2 (germline): SGHAT, FQDESV (reference sequence). The CDR3 covers 12 residues. The CDR3 here is CASSPITYEQYF. CDR3 in DNA: TGTGCCAGCAGCCCGATAACCTACGAGCAGTACTTC.

The chain combines TRBV19 with TRBJ2-1, with 7 nucleotides matching TRBD1. Germline V lookup: CDR1 LNHDA, CDR2 SQIVND (reference sequence). The CDR3 totals 14 residues. Losses at the gene ends were 4 bases for V and 4 bases for J; bases not matched to a gene: 4. The CDR3 is CASSNPDRYNEQFF. CDR3 DNA sequence: TGTGCCAGTAGTAATCCGGACAGGTACAATGAGCAGTTCTTC.

This clonotype came up many times. The CDR3 DNA is TGTGCCAGCAGCCCCCCGGGAATGGATACGCAGTATTTT. Its protein product is CASSPPGMDTQYF. The rearrangement links TRBV3-1 to TRBJ2-3, with D maybe TRBD2 (5 bases). Trimming cost V 4 bases and J 6 bases, with 11 bases left between them. The CDR3 totals 13 residues. Per the germline V gene, CDR1 is LGHDT and CDR2 is YNNKEL (reference sequence).

This clonotype was found a few times. The chain links TRBV7-2 to TRBJ2-1; D call uncertain. Per the germline V gene, CDR1 is SGHTA and CDR2 is FQGNSA. V gave up 2 bases and J gave up 4 bases, with 12 bases separating them. The CDR3 has 15 residues. CDR3 sequence: CASSLTAATYNEQFF. The CDR3 nucleotides read TGTGCCAGCAGCTTAACGGCTGCTACATACAATGAGCAGTTCTTC.

The rearrangement joins TRBV29-1 to TRBJ2-7; 13 bases align to TRBD2. CDR1 is SQVTM and CDR2 is ANQGSEA in the germline V gene. Trimming cost V 4 bases and J 6 bases; bases outside gene matches: 3. This CDR3 is built from 13 residues. CDR3 DNA: TGCAGCGTTGCGGGACTAGCGGGGCGCGAGCAGTACTTC. Translation: CSVAGLAGREQYF.

The CDR3, as DNA: TGCAGTGCTAGAGAACGGGCTAGCGGGATTGGTGAGCAGTTCTTC. It translates to CSARERASGIGEQFF. The chain combines TRBV20-1 with TRBJ2-1; 9 bases are a match to TRBD2. This CDR3 comprises 15 residues. Losses at the gene ends were 0 bases for V and 9 bases for J; bases not matched to a gene: 9. Germline V CDR1 and CDR2: DFQATT, SNEGSKA (reference sequence).

This clonotype was observed a few times. The chain uses TRBV6-2 or TRBV6-3 and TRBJ2-1; 11 nucleotides line up with TRBD2. From germline, CDR1 is MNHEY and CDR2 SVGEGT. J lost 0 bases, V lost 6 bases, and 7 bases had no gene match. The CDR3 totals 17 residues. In nucleotides, the CDR3 is TGTGCCAGCAGGGGACTAGCGGTCGAGAGCTCCTACAATGAGCAGTTCTTC. Its protein is CASRGLAVESSYNEQFF.

This clonotype was seen at least ten times. This sequence joins TRBV20-1 and TRBJ1-1; D is ambiguous. The V and J ends lost 0 bases and 3 bases respectively, with 11 bases between them. The CDR3 contains 14 residues. Per the germline V gene, CDR1 is DFQATT and CDR2 is SNEGSKA (reference sequence). The CDR3 sequence is CSARDRGKDTEAFF. The CDR3 DNA sequence: TGCAGTGCTAGAGATCGAGGGAAGGACACTGAAGCTTTCTTT.

The table lists this clonotype with a few counts. The V and J genes are TRBV10-3 and TRBJ2-5, with 7 bases aligning to TRBD1. Per the germline V gene, CDR1 is ENHRY and CDR2 is SYGVKD. CDR3 length: 15 amino acids. V shed 8 bases and J 2 bases; nucleotides not matched to a gene: 11. For the CDR3, the DNA is TGTGCCATCGCCACAGGGGCAGTCCCTCAAGAGACCCAGTACTTC. Translating gives CAIATGAVPQETQYF.

J is TRBJ1-1 and V is TRBV12-3 or TRBV12-4; no clear D. Trimming stripped 4 bases from V and 7 bases from J, with 13 bases between. This CDR3 spans 13 amino acids. The CDR3 coding sequence is TGTGCCAGCAGTTCTCCGGGGAGGAGTGAAGCTTTCTTT. Translating gives CASSSPGRSEAFF.

This sequence joins TRBV20-1 and TRBJ1-1; maybe TRBD1 (5 bases). This CDR3 spans 15 amino acids. The V gene's germline CDR1 is DFQATT and CDR2 SNEGSKA (reference sequence). The V end lost 0 bases, the J end lost 3 bases, and 14 bases lay between the germline ends. The CDR3 region has the DNA TGCAGTGCTAGAGATCGGAGGAGCAGGGACACTGAAGCTTTCTTT. Residues: CSARDRRSRDTEAFF.

This clonotype appeared many times. This rearrangement joins TRBV12-3 or TRBV12-4 to TRBJ2-3; D call uncertain. V was cut by 6 bases and J by 2 bases, with 6 bases left in between. The CDR3 spans 12 residues. The DNA for the CDR3 is TGTGCCAGCAGCATCACCACAGATACGCAGTATTTT. Its translation is CASSITTDTQYF.

This clonotype was seen more than once but under ten times. This chain joins TRBV14 and TRBJ1-2; D perhaps matches TRBD1 (6 bases). Germline V lookup: CDR1 SGHDN, CDR2 FVKESK. The CDR3 spans 16 residues. With 4 bases removed from V and 8 bases from J, the gap between germline ends came to 23 bases. The CDR3 protein is CASSLNAAGTPVGYTF. The CDR3 DNA reads as TGTGCCAGCAGCCTGAACGCGGCCGGGACACCCGTCGGCTACACCTTC.

This clonotype was seen a handful of times. This chain connects TRBV6-1 to TRBJ2-3; D is uncertain. Germline V gives CDR1 MNHNS, CDR2 SASEGT. The CDR3 contains 14 residues. The V gene lost 5 bases and the J gene lost 2 bases, with 11 bases spanning the gap. CDR3 bases: TGTGCCAGCAGTACGCCGGGCCACACAGATACGCAGTATTTT. This sequence encodes CASSTPGHTDTQYF.

Only a few counts were recorded for this clonotype. The V and J genes are TRBV7-2 and TRBJ2-1; the D is unclear. The CDR3 is 16 residues long. Germline V CDR1 and CDR2: SGHTA, FQGNSA. V was cut by 0 bases and J by 5 bases, with 14 bases left in between. The CDR3 spells CASSLAGPNPNNEQFF. The DNA of the CDR3 is TGTGCCAGCAGCTTAGCAGGTCCTAATCCCAACAATGAGCAGTTCTTC.